This TCR beta chain was retrieved from a study of technical replicates of blood from four donors. Clones were sequenced by immunoSEQ multiplex PCR, and TCRdb holds only the in-frame ones, with some missing. This table has some 64,000 clones, about 97% appearing once. The ends were cut back, 2 bases at V and 4 bases at J, with 12 bases in the middle. This CDR3 region has 14 residues. The germline gives CDR1 SGHRS, CDR2 YFSETQ. This sequence originates from a human donor in good health. The genes are TRBV5-1 and TRBJ1-2; no reliable D call. The material sequenced was T cells isolated from PBMCs. The CDR3 nucleotides read TGCGCCAGCAGCTTTTCCGGGATCACCTATGGCTACACCTTC. Protein sequence: CASSFSGITYGYTF.